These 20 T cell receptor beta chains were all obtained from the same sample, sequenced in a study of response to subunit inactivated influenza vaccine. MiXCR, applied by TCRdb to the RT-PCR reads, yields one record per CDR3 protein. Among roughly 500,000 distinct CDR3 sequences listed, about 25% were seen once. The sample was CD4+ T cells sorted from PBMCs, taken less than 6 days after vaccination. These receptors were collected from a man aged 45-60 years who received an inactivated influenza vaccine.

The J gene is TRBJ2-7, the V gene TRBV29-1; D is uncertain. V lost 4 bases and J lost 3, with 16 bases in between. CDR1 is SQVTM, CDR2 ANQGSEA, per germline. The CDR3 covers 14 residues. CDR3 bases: TGCAGCGTTGCAGAGGAAGAATCCGTCTACGAGCAGTACTTC. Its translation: CSVAEEESVYEQYF.

DNA for the CDR3: TGTGCCTGGAGTGTCAAAAACATTCAGTACTTC. Translated: CAWSVKNIQYF. The chain joins TRBV30 to TRBJ2-4; D is uncertain. The V end lost 0 bases, the J end lost 3 bases, and 0 bases lay between the germline ends. CDR1 GTSNPN and CDR2 SVGIG come from the germline V gene (reference sequence). The CDR3 consists of 11 residues.

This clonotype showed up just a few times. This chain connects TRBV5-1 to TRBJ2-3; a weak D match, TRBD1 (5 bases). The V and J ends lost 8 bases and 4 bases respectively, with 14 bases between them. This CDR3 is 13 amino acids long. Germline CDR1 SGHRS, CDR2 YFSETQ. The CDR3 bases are TGCGCCAGTTTTATTCCAGGGTCAGATACGCAGTATTTT. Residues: CASFIPGSDTQYF.

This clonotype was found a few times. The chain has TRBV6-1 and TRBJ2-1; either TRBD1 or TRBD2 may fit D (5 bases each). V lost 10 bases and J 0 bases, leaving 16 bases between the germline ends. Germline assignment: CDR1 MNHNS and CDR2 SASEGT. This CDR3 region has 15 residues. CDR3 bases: TGTGCCACCACCCGGGACCCGAGCTCCTACAATGAGCAGTTCTTC. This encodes CATTRDPSSYNEQFF.

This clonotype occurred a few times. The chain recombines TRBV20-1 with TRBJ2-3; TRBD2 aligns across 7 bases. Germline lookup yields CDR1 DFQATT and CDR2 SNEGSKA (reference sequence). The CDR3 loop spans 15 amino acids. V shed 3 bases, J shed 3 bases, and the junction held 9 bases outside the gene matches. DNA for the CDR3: TGCAGTGCTAGCCCGCGGGAGAGGATAACAGATACGCAGTATTTT. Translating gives CSASPRERITDTQYF.

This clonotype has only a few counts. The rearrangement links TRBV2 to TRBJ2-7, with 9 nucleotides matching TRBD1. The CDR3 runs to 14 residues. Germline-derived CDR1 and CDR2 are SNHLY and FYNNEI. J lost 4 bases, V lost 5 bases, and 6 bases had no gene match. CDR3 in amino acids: CASSLNRGPYEQYF. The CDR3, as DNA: TGTGCCAGCAGTCTGAACAGGGGGCCGTACGAGCAGTACTTC. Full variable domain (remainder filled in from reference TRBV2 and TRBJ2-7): EPEVTQTPSHQVTQMGQEVILRCVPISNHLYFYWYRQILGQKVEFLVSFYNNEISEKSEIFDDQFSVERPDGSNFTLKIRSTKLEDSAMYFCASSLNRGPYEQYFGPGTRLTVT.

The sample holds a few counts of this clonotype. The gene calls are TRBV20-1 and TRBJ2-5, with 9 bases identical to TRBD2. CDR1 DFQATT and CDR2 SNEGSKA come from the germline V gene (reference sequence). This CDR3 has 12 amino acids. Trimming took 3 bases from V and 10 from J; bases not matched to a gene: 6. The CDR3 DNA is TGCAGTGCTAGGGTGGGACTAGCAAGCCAGTACTTC. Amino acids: CSARVGLASQYF.

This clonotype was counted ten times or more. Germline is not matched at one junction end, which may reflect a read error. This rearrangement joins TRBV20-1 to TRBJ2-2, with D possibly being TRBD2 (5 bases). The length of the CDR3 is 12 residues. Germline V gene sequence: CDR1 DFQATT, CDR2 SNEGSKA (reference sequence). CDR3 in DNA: TGCAGTGCTAGTAACTCGCCCGGGGTGCTGTTTTTT. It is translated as CSASNSPGVLFF.

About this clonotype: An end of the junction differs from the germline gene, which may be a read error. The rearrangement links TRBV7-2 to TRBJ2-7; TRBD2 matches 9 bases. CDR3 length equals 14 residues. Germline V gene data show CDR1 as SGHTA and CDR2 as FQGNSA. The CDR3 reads CASSLAGVLYEQYF. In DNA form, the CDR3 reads TGTGCCAGCAGTTTAGCGGGAGTTTTGTACGAGCAGTACTTC.

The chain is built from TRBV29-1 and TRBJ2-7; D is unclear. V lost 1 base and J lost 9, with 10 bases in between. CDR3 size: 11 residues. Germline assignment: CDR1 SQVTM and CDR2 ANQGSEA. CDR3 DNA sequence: TGCAGCGTTGAAGTGGTCTCGGGGCAGTACTTC. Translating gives CSVEVVSGQYF.

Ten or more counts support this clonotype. CDR3 bases: TGCAGCGTTACCGCGACTCACAGGGGCGGCACCCAGTACTTC. This sequence encodes CSVTATHRGGTQYF. The rearrangement links TRBV29-1 to TRBJ2-5, with 7 nucleotides matching TRBD1. The CDR3 totals 14 residues. Germline V gene data show CDR1 as SQVTM and CDR2 as ANQGSEA. Germline trimming cut 5 bases from V and 8 bases from J; bases unmatched to any gene: 14.

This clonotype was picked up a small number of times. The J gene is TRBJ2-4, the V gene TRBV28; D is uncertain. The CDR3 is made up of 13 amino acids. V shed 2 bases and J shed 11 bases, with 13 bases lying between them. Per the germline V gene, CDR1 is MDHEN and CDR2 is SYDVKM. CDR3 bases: TGTGCCAGCAGTTTAGGGAAACGATCTCTTCAGTACTTC. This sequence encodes CASSLGKRSLQYF.

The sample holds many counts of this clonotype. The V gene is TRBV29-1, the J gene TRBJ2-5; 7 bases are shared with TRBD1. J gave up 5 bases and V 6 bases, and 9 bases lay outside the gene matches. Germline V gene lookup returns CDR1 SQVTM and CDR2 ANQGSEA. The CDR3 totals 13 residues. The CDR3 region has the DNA TGCAGCGTGGGGGACAGTCCTCGGGAGACCCAGTACTTC. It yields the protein CSVGDSPRETQYF.

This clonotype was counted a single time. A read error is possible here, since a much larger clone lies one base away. CDR3 DNA sequence: TGCAGCGTTGAAGGTCGATCGGGAGGCGAGCAGTACTTC. Amino acids: CSVEGRSGGEQYF. The gene calls are TRBV29-1 and TRBJ2-7; 7 bases line up with TRBD2. This CDR3 has 13 residues. Germline CDR1 is SQVTM and CDR2 is ANQGSEA. Trimming removed 1 base from V and 6 bases from J; junction bases left unmatched: 6.

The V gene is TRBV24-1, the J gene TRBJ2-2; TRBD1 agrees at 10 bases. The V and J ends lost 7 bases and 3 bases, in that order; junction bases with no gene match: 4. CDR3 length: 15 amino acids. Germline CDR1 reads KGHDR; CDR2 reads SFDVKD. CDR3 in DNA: TGTGCCACCAGCAGACAGGGGGCCCACACCGGGGAGCTGTTTTTT. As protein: CATSRQGAHTGELFF.

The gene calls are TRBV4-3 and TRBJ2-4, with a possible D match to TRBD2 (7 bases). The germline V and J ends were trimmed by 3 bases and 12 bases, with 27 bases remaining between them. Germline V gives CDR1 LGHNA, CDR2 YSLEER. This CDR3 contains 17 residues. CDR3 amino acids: CASSQIYGGRGGSDQYF. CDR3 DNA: TGCGCCAGCAGCCAGATATACGGGGGGCGCGGGGGTAGCGATCAGTACTTC.

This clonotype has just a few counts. CDR3 loop: CASRWGRTALSGETQYF. Here the CDR3 DNA reads TGCGCCAGCAGGTGGGGTAGGACAGCTTTATCTGGAGAGACCCAGTACTTC. The gene calls are TRBV5-1 and TRBJ2-5, with D perhaps TRBD1 (6 bases). V lost 5 bases, J lost 4 bases, and 24 bases lay in between. There are 17 residues in the CDR3. Germline values: CDR1 SGHRS, CDR2 YFSETQ.

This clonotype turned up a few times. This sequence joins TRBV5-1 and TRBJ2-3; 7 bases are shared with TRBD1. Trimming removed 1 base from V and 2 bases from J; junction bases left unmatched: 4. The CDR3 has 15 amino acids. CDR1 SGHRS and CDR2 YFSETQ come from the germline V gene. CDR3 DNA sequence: TGCGCCAGCAGCTTGACAGAGGGGGCCACAGATACGCAGTATTTT. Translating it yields CASSLTEGATDTQYF.

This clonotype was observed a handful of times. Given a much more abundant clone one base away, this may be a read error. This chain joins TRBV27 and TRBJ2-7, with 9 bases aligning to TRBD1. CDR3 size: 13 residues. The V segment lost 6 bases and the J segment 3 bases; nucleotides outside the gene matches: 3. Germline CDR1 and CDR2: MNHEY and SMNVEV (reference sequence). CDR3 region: CASRPTGGYEQYF. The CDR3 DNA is TGTGCCAGCAGGCCGACAGGGGGCTACGAGCAGTACTTC.

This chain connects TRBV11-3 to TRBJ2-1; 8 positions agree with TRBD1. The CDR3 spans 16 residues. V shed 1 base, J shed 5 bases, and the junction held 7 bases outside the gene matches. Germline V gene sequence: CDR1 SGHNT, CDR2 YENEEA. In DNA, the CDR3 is TGTGCCAGCAGCTTAGGGGCAGGGGGCCTCAACAATGAGCAGTTCTTC. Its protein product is CASSLGAGGLNNEQFF.